This T cell receptor beta chain was sequenced for a study of cytomegalovirus exposure and HLA in healthy donors. Study at large: Ancestry clustering placed around 80% of over 300 genotyped donors in the Caucasian-associated cluster.

Study-level results: Differences between HLA loci emerged in a later analysis of TCR association rates, with DRB1 most and HLA-C fewest. With later analysis, a missense DCLRE1C variant became linked to TCR beta V- and J-gene trimming.

CDR3 size: 12 residues. V lost 0 bases, J lost 8 bases, and 8 bases lay in between. Germline V lookup: CDR1 SGHDT, CDR2 YYEEEE. Both 60 Vbeta primers and 13 Jbeta primers went into the PCR. Assay used: immunoSEQ multiplex PCR; TCRdb lists only in-frame clones, some missing. The top ten clones hold around 1% of a sample with over 200,000 clones, about 89% of them seen once. For this clone: Its antigen is currently unknown.

V usage is TRBV5-6 and J usage is TRBJ1-2; a weak D match, TRBD1 (5 bases). Sequenced: PBMCs. The clonotype originates from a woman between 18 and 29 years old in good health and CMV-seronegative. The CDR3 nucleotides are TGTGCCAGCAGCTTGGTGTCAGGGGGCTACACCTTC. Amino acids: CASSLVSGGYTF.